This TCR beta chain is drawn from a study of vaccination and CD4 T cells after COVID-19. Trimming took off 2 bases at V and 3 bases at J, with 19 bases between the two ends. CDR3 length: 17 amino acids. CDR1 SGHVS and CDR2 FQNEAQ come from the germline V gene. Study outcomes and limitations: Convalescent patients had a median approximately 86% of reactive clones appearing only post-vaccination.

The sample holds a few counts of this clonotype. What it binds is unknown. The Oncomine TCR Beta short-read assay was applied to DNA of cultured CD4+ T cells. The source of extracted genomic DNA was cultured CD4+ T cells. TCRdb re-called the PCR reads through MiXCR, storing one row per CDR3 protein. In the table there are about 17,000 distinct CDR3 sequences, 45% of which are singletons. Treatment of the sample: approximately 9-day PBMC culture with coronavirus spike peptide pools or control peptides (ViraFEST assay). Material: CD4+ T cells from blood, cultured in vitro, obtained before SARS-CoV-2 vaccination. The sequence was collected from a human donor who received a COVID-19 vaccine. The chain is built from TRBV7-8 and TRBJ1-2, with D perhaps matching TRBD1 (5 bases). CDR3 loop: CASSLRAGTHGYYGYTF. CDR3 coding DNA: TGTGCCAGCAGCTTAAGGGCTGGGACTCATGGGTACTATGGCTACACCTTC.